The 2 T cell receptor beta chains presented below share a single source sample, sequenced in a study of tissue T cells after allogeneic stem cell transplantation. Measured with immunoSEQ multiplex PCR; TCRdb has only the in-frame clones, and not every one. Among about 11,000 clones listed, roughly two fifths were seen once. Time point reported: mouse harvest day 7 after allogeneic transplant. Mouse grafts combined 10^7 T-cell-depleted bone marrow cells with 10^6 splenic CD5+ T cells. Sequences were obtained from skin. The receptors here all came from a female BALB/c mouse given C57BL/6 T cells with graft-versus-host disease after an allogeneic hematopoietic cell transplant.

This clone was seen a few times. Germline and genes: mouse. The read finishes 1 residue shy of the CDR3 end, and the germline J gene is used to complete it. The chain recombines TRBV23 with TRBJ2-5; the table calls TRBD2, which could not be checked here. Germline V CDR1 and CDR2: KGHTA, FQNQQP. This CDR3 contains 16 residues. CDR3 in amino acids: CSSSQGGLGNQDTQYF. The sequenced CDR3 bases are TGCTCCAGCAGTCAAGGGGGACTGGGGAACCAAGACACCCAGTAC.

Concerning this clone: Genes and germline are mouse. The CDR3 end falls 1 residue outside the read, so it is completed with the germline J gene. The chain combines TRBV3 with TRBJ2-5, with D hard to call. CDR3 length equals 12 residues. Germline-derived CDR1 and CDR2 are SNHLY and FYNGKV (reference sequence). With 1 base removed from V and 1 base from J, the gap between germline ends came to 0 bases. The CDR3: CASSLDQDTQYF. The part of the CDR3 DNA that was read is TGTGCCAGCAGCTTAGACCAAGACACCCAGTAC.